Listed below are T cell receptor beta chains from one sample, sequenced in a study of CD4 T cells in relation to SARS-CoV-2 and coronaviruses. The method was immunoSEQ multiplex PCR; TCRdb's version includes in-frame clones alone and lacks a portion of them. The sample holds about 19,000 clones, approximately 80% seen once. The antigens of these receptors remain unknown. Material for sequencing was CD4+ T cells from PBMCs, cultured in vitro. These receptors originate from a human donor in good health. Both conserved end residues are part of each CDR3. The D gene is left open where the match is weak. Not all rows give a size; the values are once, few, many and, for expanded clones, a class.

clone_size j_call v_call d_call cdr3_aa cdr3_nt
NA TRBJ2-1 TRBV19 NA CASSIYGGNDNEQFF TGTGCCAGTAGTATTTATGGCGGGAACGACAATGAGCAGTTCTTC
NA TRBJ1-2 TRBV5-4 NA CASSLGQTYGYTF TGTGCCAGCAGCTTGGGCCAGACTTATGGCTACACCTTC
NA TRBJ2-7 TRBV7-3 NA CASGSGYEQYF TGTGCCAGCGGGAGTGGCTACGAGCAGTACTTC
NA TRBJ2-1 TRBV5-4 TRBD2 CASRQALTGTSGRGEQFF TGTGCCAGCAGGCAAGCACTGACCGGGACTAGCGGGAGAGGTGAGCAGTTCTTC
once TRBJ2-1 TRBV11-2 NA CASSLVLVATNEQFF TGTGCCAGCAGCTTAGTTCTGGTTGCCACGAATGAGCAGTTCTTC
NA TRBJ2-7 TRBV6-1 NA CASSEGGGLYYEQYF TGTGCCAGCAGTGAAGGGGGTGGACTCTACTACGAGCAGTACTTT
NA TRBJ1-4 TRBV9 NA CASSLGGRANEKLFF TGTGCCAGCAGCCTCGGGGGGCGGGCTAATGAAAAACTGTTTTTT
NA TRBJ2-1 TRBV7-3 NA CASSLGASTNEQFF TGTGCCAGCAGCTTAGGTGCCTCTACTAATGAGCAGTTCTTC
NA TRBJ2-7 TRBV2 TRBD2 CASRRTSGNFYEQYF TGTGCCAGCAGGCGGACTAGCGGGAATTTTTACGAGCAGTACTTC
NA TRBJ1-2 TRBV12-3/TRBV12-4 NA CASSQDLDGYTF TGTGCCAGCAGTCAGGATTTGGATGGCTACACCTTC
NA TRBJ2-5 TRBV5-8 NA CASSLALTQETQYF TGTGCCAGCAGCTTGGCCCTCACCCAAGAGACCCAGTACTTC
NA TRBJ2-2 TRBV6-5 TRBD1 CASSYPGQGAGELFF TGTGCCAGCAGTTACCCAGGACAGGGGGCAGGGGAGCTGTTTTTT
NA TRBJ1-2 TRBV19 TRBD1 CASSPDRVDYGYTF TGTGCCAGTAGTCCAGACAGGGTGGACTATGGCTACACCTTC
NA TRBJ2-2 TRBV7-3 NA CASSPPSGLGTGELFF TGTGCCAGCAGCCCGCCGTCGGGACTGGGCACCGGGGAGCTGTTTTTT
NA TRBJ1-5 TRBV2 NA CASSHRRDIPASNQPQHF TGTGCCAGCAGTCACAGGAGGGACATTCCCGCTAGCAATCAGCCCCAGCATTTT
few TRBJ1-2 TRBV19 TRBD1 CASSIIPQGVNYGYTF TGTGCCAGTAGTATAATCCCGCAGGGGGTTAACTATGGCTACACCTTC
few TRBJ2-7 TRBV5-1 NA CASSITAQASEQYF TGCGCCAGCAGCATAACGGCACAGGCGAGCGAGCAGTACTTC
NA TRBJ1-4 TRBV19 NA CASNGGANEKLFF TGTGCCAGTAACGGGGGTGCTAATGAAAAACTGTTTTTT
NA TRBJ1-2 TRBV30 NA CAWSGGDYGYTF TGTGCCTGGAGTGGGGGGGACTATGGCTACACCTTC
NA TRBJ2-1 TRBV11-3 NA CASSLRGAHFREQFF TGTGCCAGCAGCTTACGTGGGGCGCATTTCCGTGAGCAGTTCTTC
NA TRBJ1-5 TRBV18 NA CASSPGNSNQPQHF TGTGCCAGCTCACCAGGGAATAGCAATCAGCCCCAGCATTTT
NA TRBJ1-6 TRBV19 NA CASSMQAGENSPLHF TGTGCCAGTAGTATGCAGGCGGGGGAGAATTCACCCCTCCACTTT
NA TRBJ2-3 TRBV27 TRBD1 CASSLGPGGGDTQYF TGTGCCAGCAGTTTAGGGCCAGGGGGCGGGGATACGCAGTATTTT
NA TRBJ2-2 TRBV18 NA CASSPWTANTGELFF TGTGCCAGCTCACCATGGACAGCGAACACCGGGGAGCTGTTTTTT
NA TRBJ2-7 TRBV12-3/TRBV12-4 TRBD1 CASSQGQTEQYF TGTGCCAGCAGTCAGGGACAGACCGAGCAGTACTTC
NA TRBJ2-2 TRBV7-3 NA CASSLSVTRRTGELFF TGTGCCAGCAGCTTATCCGTCACGAGGCGGACCGGGGAGCTGTTTTTT
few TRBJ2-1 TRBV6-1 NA CASSEGLRYNEQFF TGTGCCAGCAGTGAAGGACTTAGGTACAATGAGCAGTTCTTC
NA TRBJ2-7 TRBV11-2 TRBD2 CASSLTEGLSSGRKQYF TGTGCCAGCAGCTTAACAGAGGGGCTCTCCAGCGGGAGAAAGCAGTACTTC
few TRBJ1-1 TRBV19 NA CASSIFGGRRTEAFF TGTGCCAGTAGTATATTTGGGGGGCGCCGGACTGAAGCTTTCTTT
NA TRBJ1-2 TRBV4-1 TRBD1 CASSPLRGGTGANYGYTF TGCGCCAGCAGCCCGCTTCGGGGGGGGACAGGGGCGAACTATGGCTACACCTTC
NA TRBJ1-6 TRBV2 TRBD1 CASSIQGVWNSPLHF TGTGCCAGCAGTATACAGGGGGTGTGGAATTCACCCCTCCACTTT
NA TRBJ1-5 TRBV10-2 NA CASRDSVSNQPQHF TGCGCCAGCAGGGACAGTGTTAGCAATCAGCCCCAGCATTTT
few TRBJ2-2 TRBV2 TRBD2 CASRSLAGVNTGELFF TGTGCCAGCAGGTCCCTAGCGGGAGTCAACACCGGGGAGCTGTTTTTT
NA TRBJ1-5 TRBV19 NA CASSTIPGLSNQPQHF TGTGCCAGTAGTACCATCCCGGGGCTTAGCAATCAGCCCCAGCATTTT
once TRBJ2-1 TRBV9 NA CASSPRFSSWDNEQFF TGTGCCAGCAGCCCGAGGTTTAGTAGTTGGGACAATGAGCAGTTCTTC
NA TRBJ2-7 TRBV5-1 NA CASSLDRSDEQYF TGCGCCAGCAGCTTGGACAGGTCAGACGAGCAGTACTTC
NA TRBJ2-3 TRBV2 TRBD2 CASRAASGSTDTQYF TGTGCCAGCAGGGCCGCTAGCGGGAGCACAGATACGCAGTATTTT
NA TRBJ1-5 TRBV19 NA CASSIGWVYSNQPQHF TGTGCCAGTAGTATAGGGTGGGTTTATAGCAATCAGCCCCAGCATTTT
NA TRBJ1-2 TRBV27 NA CASSLTGYYGYTF TGTGCCAGCAGTTTAACAGGTTACTATGGCTACACCTTC
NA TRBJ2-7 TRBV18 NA CASSAKGGNDEQYF TGTGCCAGCTCCGCGAAGGGGGGCAACGACGAGCAGTACTTC
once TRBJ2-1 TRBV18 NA CASSPGQVWGNEQFF TGTGCCAGCTCACCCGGACAAGTTTGGGGCAATGAGCAGTTCTTC
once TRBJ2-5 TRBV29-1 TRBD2 CSWGGYQETQYF TGCAGCTGGGGGGGATACCAAGAGACCCAGTACTTC
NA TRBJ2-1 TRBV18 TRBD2 CASSLGTSWDEQFF TGTGCCAGCTCACTCGGGACTAGCTGGGATGAGCAGTTCTTC
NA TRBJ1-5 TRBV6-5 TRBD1 CASWDSSNQPQHF TGTGCCAGCTGGGACAGTAGCAATCAGCCCCAGCATTTT
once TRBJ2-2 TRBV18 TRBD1 CASSPPGQQRELFF TGTGCCAGCTCACCACCGGGACAGCAACGGGAGCTGTTTTTT
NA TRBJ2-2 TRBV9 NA CASSVVGPGVDTGELFF TGTGCCAGCAGCGTAGTAGGACCGGGAGTTGACACCGGGGAGCTGTTTTTT
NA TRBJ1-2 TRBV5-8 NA CASSLGAENYGYTF TGTGCCAGCAGCTTGGGGGCAGAAAACTATGGCTACACCTTC
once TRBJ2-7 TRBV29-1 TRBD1 CSAGDRAYEQYF TGCAGCGCCGGGGACAGGGCCTACGAGCAGTACTTC
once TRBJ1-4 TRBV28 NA CASSLGGRGEKLFF TGTGCCAGCAGTTTGGGGGGGCGCGGTGAAAAACTGTTTTTT
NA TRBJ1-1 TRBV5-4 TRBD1 CASSHPGQGPNTEAFF TGTGCCAGCAGCCACCCAGGACAGGGACCGAACACTGAAGCTTTCTTT
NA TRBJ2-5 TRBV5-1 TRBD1 CASSETGGLETQYF TGCGCCAGCAGCGAAACAGGGGGCCTTGAGACCCAGTACTTC
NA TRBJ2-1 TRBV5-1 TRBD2 CASSFGAGGYNEQFF TGCGCCAGCAGCTTTGGAGCGGGAGGCTACAATGAGCAGTTCTTC
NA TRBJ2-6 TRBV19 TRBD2 CASTAGGAGANVLTF TGTGCCAGTACAGCGGGGGGAGCTGGGGCCAACGTCCTGACTTTC
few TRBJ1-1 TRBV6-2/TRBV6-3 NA CASSLTGMNTEAFF TGTGCCAGCAGCCTAACAGGGATGAACACTGAAGCTTTCTTT
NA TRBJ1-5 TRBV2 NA CASSYSRDSNQPQHF TGTGCCAGCAGTTATAGCAGGGATAGCAATCAGCCCCAGCATTTT
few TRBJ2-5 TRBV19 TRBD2 CASSSRGGETQYF TGTGCCAGTAGTTCCCGGGGGGGGGAGACCCAGTACTTC
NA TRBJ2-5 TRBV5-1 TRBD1 CASSLAGTEKETQYF TGCGCCAGCAGCCTGGCTGGGACAGAGAAAGAGACCCAGTACTTC
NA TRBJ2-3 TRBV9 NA CASSGGATDTQYF TGTGCCAGCAGCGGGGGAGCCACAGATACGCAGTATTTT
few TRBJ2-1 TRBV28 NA CASSFGGFGTSSYNEQFF TGTGCCAGCAGTTTTGGGGGGTTTGGGACAAGCTCTTACAATGAGCAGTTCTTC